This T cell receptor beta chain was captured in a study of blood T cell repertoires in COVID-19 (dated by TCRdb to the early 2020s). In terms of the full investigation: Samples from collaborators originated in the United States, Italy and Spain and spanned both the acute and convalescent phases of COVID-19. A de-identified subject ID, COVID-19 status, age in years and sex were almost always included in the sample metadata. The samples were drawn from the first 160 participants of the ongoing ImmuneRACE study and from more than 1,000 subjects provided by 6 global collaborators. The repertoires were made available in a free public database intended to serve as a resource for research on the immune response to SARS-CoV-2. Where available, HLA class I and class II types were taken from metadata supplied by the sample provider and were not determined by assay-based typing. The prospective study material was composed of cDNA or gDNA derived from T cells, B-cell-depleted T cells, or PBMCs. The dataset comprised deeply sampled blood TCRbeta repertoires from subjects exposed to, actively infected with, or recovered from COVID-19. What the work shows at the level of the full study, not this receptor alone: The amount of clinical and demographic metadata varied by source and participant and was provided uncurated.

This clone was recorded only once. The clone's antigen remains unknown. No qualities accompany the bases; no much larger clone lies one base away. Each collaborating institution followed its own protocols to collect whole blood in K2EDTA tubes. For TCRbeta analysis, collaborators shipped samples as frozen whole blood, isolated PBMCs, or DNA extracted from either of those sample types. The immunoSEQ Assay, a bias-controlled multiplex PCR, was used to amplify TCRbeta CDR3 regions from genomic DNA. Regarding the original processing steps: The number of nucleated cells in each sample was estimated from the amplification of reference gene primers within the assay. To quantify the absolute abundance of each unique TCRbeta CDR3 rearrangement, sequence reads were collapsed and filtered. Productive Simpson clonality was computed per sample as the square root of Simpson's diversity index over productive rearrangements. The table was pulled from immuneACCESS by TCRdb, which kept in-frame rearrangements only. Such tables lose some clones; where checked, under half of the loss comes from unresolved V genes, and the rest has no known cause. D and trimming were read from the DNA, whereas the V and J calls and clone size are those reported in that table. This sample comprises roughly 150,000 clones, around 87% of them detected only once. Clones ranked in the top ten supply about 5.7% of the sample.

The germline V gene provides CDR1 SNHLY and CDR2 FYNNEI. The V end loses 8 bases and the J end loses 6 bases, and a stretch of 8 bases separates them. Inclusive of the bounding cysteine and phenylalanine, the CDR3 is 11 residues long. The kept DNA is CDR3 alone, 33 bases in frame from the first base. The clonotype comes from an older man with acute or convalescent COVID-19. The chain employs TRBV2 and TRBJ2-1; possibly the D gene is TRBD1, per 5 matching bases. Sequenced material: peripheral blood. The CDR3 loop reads CASLQGNEQFF. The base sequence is TGTGCCAGCCTGCAGGGCAATGAGCAGTTCTTC.